This TCR beta chain originates from a study of PD-1 blockade in classical Hodgkin lymphoma. Time point denoted: cycle 4 day 1 (C4D1), after 6 weeks of nivolumab. Every patient experienced relapse after autologous stem cell transplantation, and brentuximab vedotin exposure varied. Best responses were complete response, partial response or progressive disease. The CDR3 spans 16 residues. V lost 4 bases to trimming and J lost 0 bases; unmatched junction nucleotides: 9. The germline V gene encodes CDR1 MNHNS and CDR2 SASEGT. Method: immunoSEQ multiplex PCR; TCRdb's copy keeps in-frame clones and lacks some. The sample lists about 24,000 clones, around four fifths occurring once.

The chain uses TRBV6-1 and TRBJ2-7, with 7 bases matching TRBD2. The specimen was peripheral blood mononuclear cells (PBMCs), collected before the fourth cycle of nivolumab. This TCR came from a human donor with classical Hodgkin lymphoma. Written as DNA, the CDR3 is TGTGCCAGCAGTGTCCTCGGACTAGTAGACTCCTACGAGCAGTACTTC. This translates into CASSVLGLVDSYEQYF.